The clone carrying this TCR beta chain appeared once. Its antigen is undetermined. The data were taken from a study of T cell responses to AZD1222 COVID-19 vaccine. CDR3 length equals 13 residues. CDR1 is SNHLY, CDR2 FYNNEI, per germline. Unmatched junction bases numbered 8, after V lost 8 bases and J lost 7 bases. General study results and limits: Once two AZD1222 doses were given, Spike-specific TCR breadth and depth went up. After the peak T cell response, and only then, were repertoires sampled. Donors were largely white British and mainly female; clonal diversity was possibly underestimated.

Repertoires were generated with immunoSEQ multiplex PCR, while TCRdb's copy carries only in-frame clones and drops some. The table records about 170,000 clones, 90% of them present only once. The sequences come from peripheral blood, collected on day 0 of AZD1222 vaccination. This chain connects TRBV2 to TRBJ2-7; 10 bases fit TRBD2. The TCR sequence derives from an adult in good health. In DNA form, the CDR3 reads TGTGCCAGCCAATTGGGACTAGCGAAAGAGCAGTACTTC. It translates to CASQLGLAKEQYF.